What follows are 23 T cell receptor beta chains derived from one specimen sequenced in a study of human T cells and chemical hapten exposure. The sample's time point: patch test 1, 2 weeks after DPC sensitization. Treatment given: therapeutic diphenylcyclopropenone sensitization with weekly scalp DPC. A single record per CDR3 protein comes from TCRdb applying MiXCR to the RACE reads. Among fewer than 100,000 distinct CDR3 sequences listed, about 11% were seen once. This specimen was whole blood, taken in connection with sensitization to the hapten diphenylcyclopropenone (DPC). All receptors come from a woman aged 60-75 years with alopecia areata. Some clones in this sample may be carry-over from other donors' samples.

The chain couples TRBV5-1 to TRBJ1-1; weak D call: TRBD1 (5 bases). V dropped 4 bases and J dropped 5 bases, with 18 bases sitting between them. CDR1 SGHRS and CDR2 YFSETQ come from the germline V gene. The CDR3 totals 15 residues. The CDR3 DNA is TGCGCCAGCAGCCCAATCGTCGGGGGTAGGACTGAAGCTTTCTTT. Protein: CASSPIVGGRTEAFF.

This chain connects TRBV12-3 or TRBV12-4 to TRBJ1-1, with TRBD1 as a possible D gene (5 bases). This CDR3 spans 14 amino acids. V shed 3 bases and J shed 2 bases, with 10 bases lying between them. CDR3 DNA sequence: TGTGCCAGCAGTTTTCAGGGAGGTAACACTGAAGCTTTCTTT. Its translation: CASSFQGGNTEAFF.

There are many counts of this clonotype. This chain joins TRBV21-1 and TRBJ2-1; the DNA was not used to check the table's D call, TRBD2. TRBV21-1 is a documented pseudogene. This CDR3 has 17 residues. CDR3: CASSKAGSWSSYNEQFF. The CDR3 DNA is TGTGCCAGCAGCAAAGCGGGGAGTTGGAGCTCCTACAATGAGCAGTTCTTC.

V is TRBV6-1 and J is TRBJ2-7; D perhaps matches TRBD1 (5 bases). There are 12 residues in the CDR3. V lost 3 bases, J lost 2 bases, and 5 bases lay in between. Germline loops: CDR1 MNHNS, CDR2 SASEGT. CDR3 DNA sequence: TGTGCCAGCAGTGACAGGGCCTACGAGCAGTACTTC. Encoded protein: CASSDRAYEQYF.

This clonotype was detected ten times or more. This chain uses TRBV7-9 with TRBJ2-3, with D unclear. V lost 3 bases, J lost 5 bases, and 3 bases lay in between. This CDR3 has 11 amino acids. In germline, CDR1 is SEHNR, CDR2 FQNEAQ (reference sequence). The CDR3 here is CASSLRDTQYF. DNA for the CDR3: TGTGCCAGCAGCTTGCGAGATACGCAGTATTTT. The full variable domain, its missing parts supplied by reference TRBV7-9 and TRBJ2-3, is DTGVSQNPRHKITKRGQNVTFRCDPISEHNRLYWYRQTLGQGPEFLTYFQNEAQLEKSRLLSDRFSAERPKGSFSTLEIQRTEQGDSAMYLCASSLRDTQYFGPGTRLTVL.

This rearrangement joins TRBV29-1 to TRBJ2-7, with 11 bases aligning to TRBD2. V was clipped by 3 bases and J by 1 base; unmatched bases: 11. The CDR3 runs to 17 residues. Germline V lookup: CDR1 SQVTM, CDR2 ANQGSEA. CDR3 residues: CSVEIPGLADYSYEQYF. In DNA form, the CDR3 reads TGCAGCGTTGAGATCCCGGGACTAGCGGACTATTCCTACGAGCAGTACTTC.

The rearrangement joins TRBV20-1 to TRBJ2-1; TRBD2 agrees at 7 bases. Losses at the gene ends were 3 bases for V and 6 bases for J; bases not matched to a gene: 2. The CDR3 is 12 residues long. CDR1 and CDR2 (germline): DFQATT, SNEGSKA (reference sequence). CDR3 in DNA: TGCAGTGCTAGCCGGGGGGTCAATGAGCAGTTCTTC. This sequence encodes CSASRGVNEQFF.

The table lists this clonotype with a few counts. The gene calls are TRBV9 and TRBJ1-3; possibly TRBD1 for D (6 bases). Trimming cost V 3 bases and J 0 bases, with 13 bases left between them. CDR3 length equals 16 residues. Germline CDR1 reads SGDLS; CDR2 reads YYNGEE. The CDR3 reads CASSARQATSGNTIYF. CDR3 DNA sequence: TGTGCCAGCAGCGCCAGACAGGCCACCTCTGGAAACACCATATATTTT.

This clonotype was recorded a few times. V is TRBV12-3 or TRBV12-4 and J is TRBJ1-6; D is unclear. The germline V and J ends were trimmed by 1 base and 6 bases, with 10 bases remaining between them. The CDR3 contains 15 residues. The CDR3, as DNA: TGTGCCAGCAGTTTAGGAGCCTCGCCTAATTCACCCCTCCACTTT. Residues: CASSLGASPNSPLHF.

This clonotype was detected only a few times. The V call is TRBV6-2 or TRBV6-3, the J call TRBJ2-2; TRBD1 agrees at 9 bases. The CDR3 has 13 amino acids. J lost 3 bases, V lost 10 bases, and 3 bases had no gene match. The germline gives CDR1 MNHEY, CDR2 SVGEGT. For the CDR3, the DNA is TGTGCCAACCGGGACAGGGACACCGGGGAGCTGTTTTTT. Its translation: CANRDRDTGELFF.

The CDR3 sequence is CAGGLAGADTQYF. The CDR3, as DNA: TGTGCTGGGGGACTAGCGGGGGCAGATACGCAGTATTTT. The genes are TRBV11-2 and TRBJ2-3; 14 bases agree with TRBD2. CDR1 is SGHAT and CDR2 is FQNNGV in the germline V gene. The CDR3 sequence is 13 residues long.

J is TRBJ1-2 and V is TRBV7-8, with D possibly matching TRBD1 (5 bases). CDR1 and CDR2 from the germline V gene are SGHVS and FQNEAQ. The V end lost 0 bases, the J end lost 5 bases, and 10 bases lay between the germline ends. This CDR3 is built from 14 residues. The CDR3 loop reads CASSLAQEQYGYTF. The CDR3 DNA reads as TGTGCCAGCAGCTTAGCACAGGAGCAATATGGCTACACCTTC. The full variable domain, in which reference TRBV7-8 and TRBJ1-2 provide the parts outside the CDR3, is GAGVSQSPRYKVAKRGQDVALRCDPISGHVSLFWYQQALGQGPEFLTYFQNEAQLDKSGLPSDRFFAERPEGSVSTLKIQRTQQEDSAVYLCASSLAQEQYGYTFGSGTRLTVV.

In this sample, this clonotype turned up many times. This chain connects TRBV3-1 to TRBJ1-6, with D uncertain. In germline, CDR1 is LGHDT, CDR2 YNNKEL (reference sequence). The V gene lost 0 bases and the J gene lost 7 bases, with 19 bases spanning the gap. The CDR3 sequence is 18 residues long. CDR3 protein: CASSQDLQVYTLNSPLHF. The CDR3 region has the DNA TGTGCCAGCAGCCAAGATCTACAAGTATACACACTGAATTCACCCCTCCACTTT. Variable domain in full (rest from reference TRBV3-1 and TRBJ1-6): DTAVSQTPKYLVTQMGNDKSIKCEQNLGHDTMYWYKQDSKKFLKIMFSYNNKELIINETVPNRFSPKSPDKAHLNLHINSLELGDSAVYFCASSQDLQVYTLNSPLHFGNGTRLTVT.

About this clonotype itself: This may be a read error: a much more frequent sequence differs by one nucleotide. The chain joins TRBV9 to TRBJ2-1, with D perhaps matching TRBD2 (7 bases). CDR3 length: 15 residues. The germline V gene has CDR1 SGDLS and CDR2 YYNGEE. The CDR3 spells CASSVAGGPDNEQLF. As DNA, the CDR3 is TGTGCCAGCAGCGTAGCGGGGGGCCCCGACAATGAGCAGCTCTTC.

V gene TRBV4-1 combines with J gene TRBJ2-3; possible D gene TRBD2, 7 bases. The CDR3 length is 16 residues. Trimming removed 3 bases at V and 9 bases at J, with 22 bases between. Germline V gene lookup returns CDR1 MGHRA and CDR2 YSYEKL. The CDR3 nucleotides read TGCGCCAGCAGCCAGCACGGGACGGGGGGCATAAACACGCAGTATTTT. Amino acid sequence: CASSQHGTGGINTQYF.

The V gene is TRBV4-1, the J gene TRBJ2-7; TRBD1 matches at 9 bases. The CDR3 has 16 residues. Looked up from germline, CDR1 is MGHRA and CDR2 is YSYEKL. Trimming at V came to 2 bases and at J to 6 bases, leaving 11 bases not matched to a gene. The CDR3 region is CASSQSPGTGSGEQYF. Here the CDR3 DNA reads TGCGCCAGCAGCCAAAGTCCCGGGACAGGGTCCGGCGAGCAGTACTTC.

This clonotype was seen only a few times. V and J are TRBV10-3 and TRBJ2-7; D ambiguous. Between the trimmed V and J ends, which lost 0 bases and 5 bases, there was a span of 14 bases. CDR3 length: 15 amino acids. Germline CDR1 reads ENHRY; CDR2 reads SYGVKD. The CDR3 protein is CAISESVAVVHEQYF. In DNA, the CDR3 is TGTGCCATCAGTGAGTCAGTAGCCGTCGTGCACGAGCAGTACTTC.

This clonotype occurred a few times. The chain carries TRBV7-3 and TRBJ1-2; 7 nucleotides line up with TRBD1. The CDR3 length is 13 residues. The V gene end was trimmed by 2 bases and the J gene end by 4 bases; junction bases not matched to a gene: 1. The germline V gene encodes CDR1 SGHTA and CDR2 FQGTGA. CDR3 loop: CASSLGDSYGYTF. CDR3 nucleotide sequence: TGTGCCAGCAGCTTAGGGGACAGCTATGGCTACACCTTC.

The V gene is TRBV2, the J gene TRBJ2-2, with TRBD2 as a possible D gene (6 bases). Trimming removed 4 bases from V and 0 bases from J, with 12 bases in between. From germline, CDR1 is SNHLY and CDR2 FYNNEI. The CDR3 extends over 16 amino acids. CDR3 sequence reads: CASSGAGPTNTGELFF. CDR3 coding DNA: TGTGCCAGCAGTGGTGCGGGACCGACGAACACCGGGGAGCTGTTTTTT.

V gene TRBV6-5 combines with J gene TRBJ1-4, with D perhaps matching TRBD1 (6 bases). V shed 3 bases and J shed 6 bases, with 14 bases lying between them. This CDR3 spans 15 amino acids. The V gene's germline CDR1 is MNHEY and CDR2 SVGAGI. The CDR3 DNA is TGTGCCAGCAGTTATTTACAGGGAAGAGATGAAAAACTGTTTTTT. The encoded protein is CASSYLQGRDEKLFF.

In its sample, this clonotype was seen a few times. The V and J genes are TRBV28 and TRBJ2-5; tentative D call: TRBD2 (5 bases). The germline V gene encodes CDR1 MDHEN and CDR2 SYDVKM. V lost 3 bases and J 5 bases, leaving 13 bases between the germline ends. The CDR3 sequence is 14 residues long. Here the CDR3 DNA reads TGTGCCAGCAGTTTCCCGGGTAGCGAGGAGACCCAGTACTTC. It specifies CASSFPGSEETQYF.

This clonotype was detected ten times or more. The chain uses TRBV10-3 and TRBJ2-1, with D perhaps being TRBD1 or TRBD2 (5 bases each). With 6 bases removed from V and 4 bases from J, the gap between germline ends came to 16 bases. Germline assignment: CDR1 ENHRY and CDR2 SYGVKD. The CDR3 has 15 amino acids. As DNA, the CDR3 is TGTGCCATCAGCCTTTACCCCGGGGCTTACAATGAGCAGTTCTTC. Amino acids: CAISLYPGAYNEQFF.

This chain joins TRBV10-3 and TRBJ2-1; D unclear. Trimming took off 0 bases at V and 13 bases at J, with 13 bases between the two ends. This CDR3 region has 13 residues. In germline, CDR1 is ENHRY, CDR2 SYGVKD. Here the CDR3 reads CAISESSELLQFF. CDR3 coding DNA: TGTGCCATCAGTGAGTCGAGCGAGTTGCTACAGTTCTTC.